The 29 T cell receptor beta chains listed next were all sequenced from one sample in a study of T cell clonality in common variable immunodeficiency. Some clones are missing from TCRdb's copy, which holds only in-frame ones; the method was immunoSEQ multiplex PCR. Altogether roughly 58,000 clones were found in the sample, and no singletons occur. Sequencing was done on a sample of peripheral blood mononuclear cells. The receptors were gathered from a person between 18 and 75 years old in good health.

This clone occurred many times. CDR3 sequence: CASSAPTSGGTDTQYF. CDR3 DNA, as far as it was read: TGTGCCAGCAGTGCCCCGACTAGCGGGGGGACAGATACG. This sequence joins TRBV28 and TRBJ2-3; 13 bases agree with TRBD2. The CDR3 end lies 3 residues beyond the end of the read and is filled in from the germline J gene. This CDR3 spans 16 amino acids. J lost 3 bases, V lost 5 bases, and 5 bases had no gene match. CDR1 is MDHEN, CDR2 SYDVKM, per germline.

Remarks on this clone: The read halts 3 residues ahead of the CDR3 end, with the missing end drawn from the germline J gene. The V call is TRBV5-6, the J call TRBJ2-1; D remains ambiguous. Per germline, CDR1 SGHDT and CDR2 YYEEEE. The CDR3 length is 12 residues. V was trimmed by 4 bases and J by 4 bases, leaving 6 bases between them. The CDR3 sequence: CASSQVYNEQFF. The CDR3 DNA, read in part, is TGTGCCAGCAGCCAGGTTTACAATGAG.

This clone came up many times. A read error may account for a junction end that differs from germline. The read gets to within 3 residues of the CDR3 end, and the germline J gene fills in the rest. The sample contains more than one DNA sequence encoding this CDR3. The V call is TRBV2, the J call TRBJ1-4; 9 nucleotides agree with TRBD1. The length of the CDR3 is 14 residues. Germline assignment: CDR1 SNHLY and CDR2 FYNNEI. The CDR3 region is CASSSTGGSEKLFF. The DNA read from the CDR3 is TGCGCCAGCAGTTCTACAGGGGGCAGTGAAAAA.

Many counts were recorded for this clone. The read ends 3 residues before the CDR3 terminus; that terminus is restored from the germline J gene. The V call is TRBV5-5, the J call TRBJ2-2; 7 bases are a match to TRBD1. The CDR3 is 15 residues long. Germline V gene sequence: CDR1 SGHKS, CDR2 YYEKEE (reference sequence). The sequenced part of the CDR3 DNA is TGTGCCAGCAGCTCCGATGGGGACAGAGATGAAAAG. It yields the protein CASSSDGDRDEK. The entire CDR3 reads CASSSDGDRDEKLFF.

This clone was counted a few times. The CDR3 goes on 3 residues after the read ends, and that part is filled in from the germline J gene. This chain connects TRBV6-1 to TRBJ1-2; unclear D gene. The V gene's germline CDR1 is MNHNS and CDR2 SASEGT. The CDR3 sequence is 16 residues long. The covered CDR3 bases are TGTGCCAGCAGTGGGGCAAAAGCGGGATCCTACAATGAC. As protein: CASSGAKAGSYND. The full-length CDR3 reads as CASSGAKAGSYNDYTF.

This clone appeared many times. The read ends 3 residues early relative to the CDR3; the germline J gene fills the gap. The chain links TRBV19 to TRBJ1-1; a possible D gene is TRBD1 (5 bases). V dropped 6 bases and J dropped 0 bases, with 8 bases sitting between them. This CDR3 has 13 residues. In germline, CDR1 is LNHDA, CDR2 SQIVND (reference sequence). The CDR3 DNA, read in part, is TGTGCCAGTAGACAGACAGTGAACACTGAA. It specifies CASRQTVNTE. The full CDR3 protein is CASRQTVNTEAFF.

This clone has at least ten counts. The sequence runs out 3 residues before the end of the CDR3; the remainder is reconstructed from the germline J gene. The chain is built from TRBV7-2 and TRBJ2-3; TRBD2 matches at 9 bases. V lost 4 bases to trimming and J lost 2 bases; unmatched junction nucleotides: 4. CDR1 is SGHTA and CDR2 is FQGNSA in the germline V gene. The CDR3 runs 15 residues. The sequenced part of the CDR3 DNA is TGTGCCAGCAGCTCGAGCGGGGGGATCACAGATACG. Residues: CASSSSGGITDT. The entire CDR3 sequence reads CASSSSGGITDTQYF.

This clone has a count of ten or more. Coverage ceases 3 residues before the CDR3 finishes, and the germline J gene fills in the end. The rearrangement links TRBV28 to TRBJ2-7; D is perhaps TRBD1 (6 bases). The ends were cut back, 0 bases at V and 3 bases at J, with 21 bases in the middle. Germline V gene lookup returns CDR1 MDHEN and CDR2 SYDVKM. The CDR3 contains 18 residues. The sequenced part of the CDR3 DNA is TGTGCCAGCAGTTTATGGAATGCCCTCTCGAACAGGGACTACGAG. Protein product: CASSLWNALSNRDYE. Given in full, the CDR3 is CASSLWNALSNRDYEQYF.

This clone was detected many times. The sequence runs out 3 residues before the end of the CDR3; the remainder is reconstructed from the germline J gene. The rearrangement uses TRBV5-1 and TRBJ1-2; a possible D gene is TRBD1 (6 bases). Trimming removed 2 bases from V and 5 bases from J, with 22 bases in between. This CDR3 region has 17 residues. Germline CDR1 and CDR2: SGHRS and YFSETQ. The CDR3 is CASSLFSSGGVGYGYTF. Incomplete CDR3 DNA: TGCGCCAGCAGCTTATTTTCGAGTGGGGGCGTCGGATATGGC.

With respect to this clone: The read comes to an end 3 residues before the CDR3 does, leaving the germline J gene to fill in the end. The chain joins TRBV19 to TRBJ2-1, with 7 bases identical to TRBD2. The germline V gene encodes CDR1 LNHDA and CDR2 SQIVND (reference sequence). The CDR3 sequence is 16 residues long. The ends lost 6 bases at V and 2 bases at J; junction bases unmatched: 10. The covered CDR3 bases are TGTGCCAGTAGCCCGACTAGCCCGGCAGCCTACAATGAG. Protein product: CASSPTSPAAYNE. The complete CDR3 sequence is CASSPTSPAAYNEQFF.

This clone was recorded at least ten times. The sequenced fragment ends 3 residues before the CDR3 boundary, so the rest is inferred from the germline J gene. This chain uses TRBV20-1 with TRBJ2-5; 9 bases agree with TRBD2. The germline gives CDR1 DFQATT, CDR2 SNEGSKA (reference sequence). The CDR3 is made up of 13 amino acids. V dropped 5 bases and J dropped 4; count of bases not matched to a gene: 5. CDR3 DNA, as far as it was read: TGCAGTGCTGTAGCGGGAGCGGGAGAGACC. It yields the protein CSAVAGAGET. The full CDR3 protein is CSAVAGAGETQYF.

Ten or more counts support this clone. The read ends 3 residues early relative to the CDR3; the germline J gene fills the gap. The chain couples TRBV12-3 or TRBV12-4 to TRBJ2-7, with TRBD2 as a possible D gene (5 bases). Trimming pared 4 bases from V and 5 bases from J, leaving 12 bases between. The CDR3 totals 13 residues. CDR3 residues: CASSSGSVHEQYF. The CDR3 DNA, read in part, is TGTGCCAGCAGTTCTGGTAGCGTCCACGAG.

This clone occurred many times. The read gets to within 3 residues of the CDR3 end, and the germline J gene fills in the rest. The chain employs TRBV7-2 and TRBJ2-3; 10 positions match TRBD2. CDR1 SGHTA and CDR2 FQGNSA come from the germline V gene. V lost 5 bases to trimming and J lost 2 bases; unmatched junction nucleotides: 4. This CDR3 is 15 amino acids long. The CDR3 DNA, read in part, is TGTGCCAGCAGCCCGCTAGCGGGGGTCACAGATACG. It is translated as CASSPLAGVTDT. The whole CDR3 sequence reads CASSPLAGVTDTQYF.

This clone was counted a few times. Read sequence stops 3 residues before the CDR3 end, and the germline J gene provides the missing end. V and J are TRBV7-9 and TRBJ2-3; 9 bases are shared with TRBD2. CDR1 is SEHNR, CDR2 FQNEAQ, per germline (reference sequence). The CDR3 is 15 residues long. Partial CDR3 DNA: TGTGCCAGCAGCCTCATCCTAGCGGGAACTGAGACG. Protein sequence: CASSLILAGTET. The entire CDR3 protein reads CASSLILAGTETQYF.

This clone was seen many times. Read sequence stops 3 residues before the CDR3 end, and the germline J gene provides the missing end. This chain links TRBV20-1 with TRBJ2-5; D is perhaps TRBD1 (6 bases). The CDR3 runs to 14 residues. The ends were cut back, 1 base at V and 3 bases at J, with 12 bases in the middle. Germline V CDR1 and CDR2: DFQATT, SNEGSKA (reference sequence). The CDR3 DNA, read in part, is TGCAGTGCTAGAGCCGGACAGTCGGAAGAGACC. This sequence encodes CSARAGQSEET. The complete CDR3 protein is CSARAGQSEETQYF.

Note on this clone: A read error is possible here, since a much larger clone lies one base away. The read is 3 residues too short to cover the CDR3 end, so that end is filled in from the germline J gene. The chain uses TRBV19 and TRBJ2-2, with a possible D match to TRBD1 (5 bases). CDR1 and CDR2 (germline): LNHDA, SQIVND (reference sequence). CDR3 length: 15 amino acids. The sequenced CDR3 bases are TGTGCCAGTAGGACTGACAGCTCCTATAATTCACCG. The encoded protein is CASRTDSSYNSP. In full, the CDR3 is CASRTDSSYNSPLFF.

This clone has ten or more counts. The read halts 3 residues ahead of the CDR3 end, with the missing end drawn from the germline J gene. The chain combines TRBV19 with TRBJ2-2; D may be TRBD1 (5 bases). The CDR3 extends over 14 amino acids. V was cut by 7 bases and J by 4 bases, with 13 bases left in between. Germline CDR1 LNHDA, CDR2 SQIVND (reference sequence). Partial CDR3 DNA: TGTGCCAGTATCGGAAGACAGTTCACCGGGGAG. This sequence encodes CASIGRQFTGE. The CDR3 in full is CASIGRQFTGELFF.

The sample holds many counts of this clone. The read falls 3 residues short of the CDR3 end, and the missing part is taken from the germline J gene. The chain is built from TRBV7-2 and TRBJ1-2; 8 nucleotides match TRBD1. Germline V gene lookup returns CDR1 SGHTA and CDR2 FQGNSA. The CDR3 loop spans 15 amino acids. The J segment lost 0 bases and the V segment lost 2 bases, leaving 2 bases of the junction unmatched. Partial CDR3 DNA: TGTGCCAGCAGCTTATCGACAGGGGCTAACTATGGC. This translates into CASSLSTGANYG. The CDR3, in full, reads CASSLSTGANYGYTF.

This clone came up many times. From the germline J gene comes the end of the CDR3, since the read stops 3 residues before it. The chain is built from TRBV6-4 and TRBJ1-6; D ambiguous. The CDR3 spans 15 residues. V was shortened by 0 bases and J by 4 bases, with 7 bases between the two germline ends. In germline, CDR1 is MRHNA, CDR2 SNTAGT. Here the CDR3 reads CASSDSADYNSPLHF. The sequenced part of the CDR3 DNA is TGTGCCAGCAGTGACTCGGCAGATTATAATTCACCC.

This clone has at least ten counts. The missing CDR3 end, 3 residues past where the read stops, is filled in from the germline J gene. The V gene is TRBV18, the J gene TRBJ1-2, with D possibly being TRBD1 (5 bases). The CDR3 has 17 residues. Germline CDR1 is KGHSH and CDR2 is LQKENI. The CDR3 spells CASSTLPTTRVGRGYTF. The CDR3 DNA, read in part, is TGTGCCAGCTCAACCTTGCCCACCACCAGGGTAGGGAGGGGC.

This clone was picked up many times. The sequenced fragment ends 3 residues before the CDR3 boundary, so the rest is inferred from the germline J gene. The chain is built from TRBV5-6 and TRBJ2-2; D might be TRBD2 (6 bases). This CDR3 has 12 residues. Germline V gene sequence: CDR1 SGHDT, CDR2 YYEEEE. CDR3 in amino acids: CASSLIGGKLFF. CDR3 bases read: TGTGCCAGCAGCTTGATCGGGGGTAAG.

This clone occurred many times. The observed sequence ends 3 residues before the CDR3 terminus, with the missing tail filled in from the germline J gene. The rearrangement uses TRBV6-2 or TRBV6-3 and TRBJ2-5; 7 bases are shared with TRBD2. The CDR3 loop spans 15 amino acids. V dropped 6 bases and J dropped 0; count of bases not matched to a gene: 7. Germline V lookup: CDR1 MNHEY, CDR2 SVGEGT. The chain's CDR3 is CASSIGGSHQETQYF. The CDR3 bases that were read are TGTGCCAGCAGCATTGGCGGGAGCCACCAAGAGACC.

There are many counts of this clone. The CDR3 end is not reached by the read, which stops 3 residues before it; the germline J gene fills it in. The chain couples TRBV5-1 to TRBJ1-2; 7 bases are shared with TRBD1. This CDR3 is 13 amino acids long. The germline V gene encodes CDR1 SGHRS and CDR2 YFSETQ. CDR3 loop: CASSLEAGQSYTF. The DNA read from the CDR3 is TGCGCCAGCAGCTTGGAGGCGGGACAGAGC.

The CDR3 protein is CASRGQVATNEKLFF. The covered CDR3 bases are TGTGCCAGCAGGGGCCAGGTAGCAACTAATGAAAAA. The V and J genes are TRBV2 and TRBJ1-4; D not certain. The CDR3 extends 3 residues past the end of the read, so its final part is completed from the germline J gene. Germline values: CDR1 SNHLY, CDR2 FYNNEI. The CDR3 runs to 15 residues. Trimming cost V 6 bases and J 0 bases, with 11 bases left between them.

This clone has only a few counts. The covered CDR3 bases are TGTGCCAGTAGTATTCCAGAAAATTCACCG. This codes for CASSIPENSP. The entire CDR3 protein is CASSIPENSPLFF. The chain recombines TRBV19 with TRBJ2-2; D gene unclear. The missing CDR3 end, 3 residues past where the read stops, is filled in from the germline J gene. The length of the CDR3 is 13 residues. Germline loops: CDR1 LNHDA, CDR2 SQIVND (reference sequence).

This clone has only a few counts. The sequenced fragment ends 3 residues before the CDR3 boundary, so the rest is inferred from the germline J gene. The V gene is TRBV2, the J gene TRBJ2-1, with D maybe TRBD2 (7 bases). The V gene lost 4 bases and the J gene lost 0 bases, with 13 bases spanning the gap. CDR1 and CDR2 from the germline V gene are SNHLY and FYNNEI. The CDR3 covers 16 residues. CDR3 protein: CASSAGRGSSYNEQFF. Incomplete CDR3 DNA: TGTGCCAGCAGTGCGGGGAGGGGGAGCTCCTACAATGAG.

This clone was seen a few times. The read halts 3 residues ahead of the CDR3 end, with the missing end drawn from the germline J gene. The genes are TRBV10-2 and TRBJ1-1; 8 bases align to TRBD1. Trimming removed 6 bases from V and 3 bases from J; junction bases left unmatched: 12. The CDR3 has 16 amino acids. Germline V CDR1 and CDR2: WSHSY, SAAADI. CDR3 sequence reads: CASRDRGQGDYTEAFF. The covered CDR3 bases are TGCGCCAGCAGGGATCGAGGACAGGGAGATTACACTGAA.

This clone showed up many times. From the germline J gene comes the end of the CDR3, since the read stops 3 residues before it. The rearrangement links TRBV28 to TRBJ1-5; 7 bases match TRBD1. The CDR3 contains 16 residues. Germline V gene sequence: CDR1 MDHEN, CDR2 SYDVKM. V shed 2 bases, J shed 0 bases, and the junction held 4 bases outside the gene matches. The CDR3 DNA, read in part, is TGTGCCAGCAGTTTAGAGGGGGCGGGTAGCAATCAGCCC. This gives the protein CASSLEGAGSNQP. The CDR3 as a whole reads CASSLEGAGSNQPQHF.

At least ten counts were recorded for this clone. With the read ending 3 residues before the CDR3 end, the germline J gene is used to fill in that end. The rearrangement uses TRBV7-2 and TRBJ2-4; no firm D call. The CDR3 length is 13 residues. CDR1 is SGHTA and CDR2 is FQGNSA in the germline V gene. V was shortened by 1 base and J by 6 bases, with 7 bases between the two germline ends. The CDR3: CASSLGLGNIQYF. CDR3 DNA, as far as it was read: TGTGCCAGCAGCTTAGGCCTCGGAAACATT.